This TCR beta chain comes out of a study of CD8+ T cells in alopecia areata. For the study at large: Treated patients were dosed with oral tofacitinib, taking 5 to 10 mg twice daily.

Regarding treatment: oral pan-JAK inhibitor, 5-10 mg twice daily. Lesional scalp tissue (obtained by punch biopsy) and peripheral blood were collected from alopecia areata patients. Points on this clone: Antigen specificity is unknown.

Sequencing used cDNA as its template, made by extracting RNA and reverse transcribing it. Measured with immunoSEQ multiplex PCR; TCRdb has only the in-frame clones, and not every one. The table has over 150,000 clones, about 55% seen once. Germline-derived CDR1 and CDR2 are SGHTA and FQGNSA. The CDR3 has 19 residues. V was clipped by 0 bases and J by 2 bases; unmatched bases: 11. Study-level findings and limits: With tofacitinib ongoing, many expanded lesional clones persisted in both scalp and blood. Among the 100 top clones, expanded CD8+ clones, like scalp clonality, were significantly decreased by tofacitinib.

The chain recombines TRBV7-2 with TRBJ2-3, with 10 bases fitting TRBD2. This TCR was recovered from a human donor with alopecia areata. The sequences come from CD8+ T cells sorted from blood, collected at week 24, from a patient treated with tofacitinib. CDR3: CASSLALWASGGYTDTQYF. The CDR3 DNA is TGTGCCAGCAGCTTAGCGCTATGGGCTAGCGGGGGATACACAGATACGCAGTATTTT.